This T cell receptor (beta chain) derives from a study of T cells in Graves' hyperthyroidism and ophthalmopathy. Absent ophthalmopathy progression within 18 months defined stable Graves' hyperthyroidism. This clonotype has at least ten counts. Its specificity is unknown. Study-level results: Model predictions of ophthalmopathy came a median roughly 6.4 months before onset. Peripheral blood also featured most of the thyroid clonotypes expanded above 0.001. Stable hyperthyroidism and ophthalmopathy were separated using 13 V-J signatures.

This CDR3 is built from 13 residues. Per germline, CDR1 SNHLY and CDR2 FYNNEI. The V end lost 4 bases, the J end lost 4 bases, and 8 bases lay between the germline ends. TCR beta CDR3 region amplification was performed from RNA transcripts. The study used the HTBI primer set for a first-round RT-PCR of the TCR CDR3. TCRdb reanalysed the multiplex PCR reads using MiXCR and keeps one entry per CDR3 protein. Of under 800,000 distinct CDR3 sequences listed, 14% were seen once; the top ten hold 10% to 13%. The sequence derives from a woman aged 18-35 years with Graves' hyperthyroidism. This chain links TRBV2 with TRBJ1-5; D ambiguous. Sequencing was performed on blood. CDR3 loop: CASSGQTNQPQHF. Here the CDR3 DNA reads TGTGCCAGCAGTGGGCAAACAAATCAGCCCCAGCATTTT.